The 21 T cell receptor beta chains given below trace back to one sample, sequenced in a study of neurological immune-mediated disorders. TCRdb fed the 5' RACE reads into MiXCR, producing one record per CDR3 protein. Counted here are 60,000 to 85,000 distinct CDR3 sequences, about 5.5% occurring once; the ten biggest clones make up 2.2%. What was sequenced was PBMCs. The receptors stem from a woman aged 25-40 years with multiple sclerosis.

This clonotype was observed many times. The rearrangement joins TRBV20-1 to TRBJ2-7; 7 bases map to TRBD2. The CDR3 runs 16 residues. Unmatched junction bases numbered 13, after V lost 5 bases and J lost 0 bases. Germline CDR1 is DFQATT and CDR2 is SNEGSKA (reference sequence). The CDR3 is CSAPRGRGGSSYEQYF. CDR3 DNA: TGCAGTGCTCCCCGGGGCCGCGGCGGGAGCTCCTACGAGCAGTACTTC.

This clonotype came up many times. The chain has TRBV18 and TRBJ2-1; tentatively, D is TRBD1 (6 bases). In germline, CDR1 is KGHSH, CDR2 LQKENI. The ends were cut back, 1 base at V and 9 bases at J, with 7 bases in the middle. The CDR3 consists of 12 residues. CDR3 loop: CASSPQGGEQFF. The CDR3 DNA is TGTGCCAGCTCACCACAAGGGGGTGAGCAGTTCTTC.

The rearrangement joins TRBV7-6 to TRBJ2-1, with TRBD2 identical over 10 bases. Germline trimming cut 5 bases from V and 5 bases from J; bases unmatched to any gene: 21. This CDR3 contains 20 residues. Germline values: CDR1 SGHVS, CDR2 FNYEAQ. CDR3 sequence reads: CASSPRGLAGEGHHHNEQFF. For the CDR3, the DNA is TGTGCCAGCAGCCCTCGGGGGCTAGCGGGAGAGGGCCACCACCACAATGAGCAGTTCTTC.

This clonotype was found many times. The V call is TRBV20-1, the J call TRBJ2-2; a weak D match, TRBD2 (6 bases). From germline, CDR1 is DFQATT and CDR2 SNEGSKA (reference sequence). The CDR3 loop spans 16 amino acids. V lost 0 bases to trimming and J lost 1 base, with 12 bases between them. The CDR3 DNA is TGCAGTGCTAGAGATGGGGTAGCGGAGAACACCGGGGAGCTGTTTTTT. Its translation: CSARDGVAENTGELFF.

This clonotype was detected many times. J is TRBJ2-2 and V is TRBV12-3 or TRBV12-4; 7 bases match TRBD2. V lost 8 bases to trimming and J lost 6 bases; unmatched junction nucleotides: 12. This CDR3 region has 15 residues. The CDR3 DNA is TGTGCCAGCGCGCGAGGGATTGGGGGGGCCGGGGAGCTGTTTTTT. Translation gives CASARGIGGAGELFF.

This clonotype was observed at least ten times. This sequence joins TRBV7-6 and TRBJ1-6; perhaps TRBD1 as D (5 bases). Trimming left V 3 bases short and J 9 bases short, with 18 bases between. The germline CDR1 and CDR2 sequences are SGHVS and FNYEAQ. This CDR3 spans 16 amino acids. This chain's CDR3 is CASSFYPGDDGSPLHF. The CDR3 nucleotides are TGTGCCAGCAGCTTCTACCCGGGGGATGATGGTTCACCCCTCCACTTT.

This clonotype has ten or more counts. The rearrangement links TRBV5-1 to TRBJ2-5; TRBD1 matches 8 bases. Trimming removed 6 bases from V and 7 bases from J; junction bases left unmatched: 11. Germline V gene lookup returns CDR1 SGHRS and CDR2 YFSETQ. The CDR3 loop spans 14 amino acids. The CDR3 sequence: CASMGGQASGTQYF. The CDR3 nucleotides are TGCGCCAGCATGGGGGGACAGGCTTCTGGGACCCAGTACTTC.

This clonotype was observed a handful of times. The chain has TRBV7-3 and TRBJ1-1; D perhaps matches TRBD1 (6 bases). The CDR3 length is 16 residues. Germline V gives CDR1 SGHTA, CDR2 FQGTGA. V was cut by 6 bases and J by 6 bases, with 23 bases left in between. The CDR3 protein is CASSISGGRSLAEAFF. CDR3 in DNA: TGTGCCAGCAGTATCTCGGGGGGGCGATCTCTCGCTGAAGCTTTCTTT.

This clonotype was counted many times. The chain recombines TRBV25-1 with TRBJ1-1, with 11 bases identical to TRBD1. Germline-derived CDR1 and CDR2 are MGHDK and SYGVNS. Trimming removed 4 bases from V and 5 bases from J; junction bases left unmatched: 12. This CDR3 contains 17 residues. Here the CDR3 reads CASSVQLGQGAATEAFF. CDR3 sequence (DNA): TGTGCCAGCAGTGTCCAGCTAGGACAGGGGGCGGCGACTGAAGCTTTCTTT. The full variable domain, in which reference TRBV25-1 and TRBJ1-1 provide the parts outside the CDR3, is EADIYQTPRYLVIGTGKKITLECSQTMGHDKMYWYQQDPGMELHLIHYSYGVNSTEKGDLSSESTVSRIRTEHFPLTLESARPSHTSQYLCASSVQLGQGAATEAFFGQGTRLTVV.

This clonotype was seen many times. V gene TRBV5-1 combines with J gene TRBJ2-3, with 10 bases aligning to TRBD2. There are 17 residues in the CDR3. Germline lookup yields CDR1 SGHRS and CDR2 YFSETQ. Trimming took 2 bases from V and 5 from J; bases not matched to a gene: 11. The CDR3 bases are TGCGCCAGCAGCTTCGACACTCCGGGACTAGCGCAAGATACGCAGTATTTT. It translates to CASSFDTPGLAQDTQYF.

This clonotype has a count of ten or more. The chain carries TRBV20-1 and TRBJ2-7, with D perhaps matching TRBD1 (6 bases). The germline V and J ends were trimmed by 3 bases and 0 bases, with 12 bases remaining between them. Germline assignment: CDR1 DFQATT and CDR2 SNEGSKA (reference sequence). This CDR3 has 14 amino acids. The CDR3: CSASDQDSSYEQYF. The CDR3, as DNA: TGCAGTGCTAGCGACCAGGACAGCTCCTACGAGCAGTACTTC.

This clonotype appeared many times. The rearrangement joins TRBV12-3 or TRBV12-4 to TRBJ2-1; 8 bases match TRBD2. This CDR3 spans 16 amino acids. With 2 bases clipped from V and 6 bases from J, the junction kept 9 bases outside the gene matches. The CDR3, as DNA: TGTGCCAGCAGTTTAAGTAGCGGGAAGGGATTCAATGAGCAGTTCTTC. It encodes CASSLSSGKGFNEQFF.

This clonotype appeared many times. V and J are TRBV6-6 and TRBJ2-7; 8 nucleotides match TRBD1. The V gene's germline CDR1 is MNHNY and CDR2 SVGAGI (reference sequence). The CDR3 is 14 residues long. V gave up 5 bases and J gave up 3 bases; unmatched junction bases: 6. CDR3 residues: CASSLQGASYEQYF. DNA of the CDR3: TGTGCCAGCAGTCTGCAGGGGGCCAGCTACGAGCAGTACTTC.

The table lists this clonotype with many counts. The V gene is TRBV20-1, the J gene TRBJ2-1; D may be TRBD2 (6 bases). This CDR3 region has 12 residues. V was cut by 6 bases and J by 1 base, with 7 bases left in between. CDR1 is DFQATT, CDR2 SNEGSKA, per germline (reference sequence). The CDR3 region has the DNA TGCAGTGCCCGGGGGTCCTACAATGAGCAGTTCTTC. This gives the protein CSARGSYNEQFF.

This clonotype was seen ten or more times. CDR3 sequence (DNA): TGCAGTGCTAGAGGGAGACTAGCGGGGCTATCCTACGAGCAGTACTTC. It yields the protein CSARGRLAGLSYEQYF. The chain carries TRBV20-1 and TRBJ2-7; the match to TRBD2 covers 11 bases. Germline loops: CDR1 DFQATT, CDR2 SNEGSKA (reference sequence). The CDR3 is 16 residues long. J was trimmed by 1 base and V by 1 base; bases with no gene match: 6.

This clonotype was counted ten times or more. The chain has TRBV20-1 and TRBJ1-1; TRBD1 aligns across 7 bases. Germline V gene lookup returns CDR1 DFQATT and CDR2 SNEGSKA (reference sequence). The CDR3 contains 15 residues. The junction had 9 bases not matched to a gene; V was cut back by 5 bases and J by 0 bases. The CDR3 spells CSAPRTGDMNTEAFF. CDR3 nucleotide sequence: TGCAGTGCTCCTCGGACAGGAGACATGAACACTGAAGCTTTCTTT.

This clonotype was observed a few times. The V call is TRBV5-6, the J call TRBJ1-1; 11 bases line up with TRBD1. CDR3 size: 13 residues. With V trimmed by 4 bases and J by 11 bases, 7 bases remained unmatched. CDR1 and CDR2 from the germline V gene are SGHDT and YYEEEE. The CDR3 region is CASSTGQGVSAFF. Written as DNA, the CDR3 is TGTGCCAGCAGCACGGGACAGGGGGTCTCGGCTTTCTTT.

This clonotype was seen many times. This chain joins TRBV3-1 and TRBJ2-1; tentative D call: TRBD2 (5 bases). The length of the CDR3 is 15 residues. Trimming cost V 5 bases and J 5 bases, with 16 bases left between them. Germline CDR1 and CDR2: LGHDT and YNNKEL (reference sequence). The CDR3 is CASSSRKRSDNEQFF. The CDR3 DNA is TGTGCCAGCAGCTCCCGGAAGCGGAGCGACAATGAGCAGTTCTTC.

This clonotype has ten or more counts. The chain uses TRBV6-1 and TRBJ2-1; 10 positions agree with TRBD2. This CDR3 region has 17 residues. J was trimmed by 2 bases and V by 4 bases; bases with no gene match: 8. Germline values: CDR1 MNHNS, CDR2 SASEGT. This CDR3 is CASSAGLAARAYNEQFF. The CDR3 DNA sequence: TGTGCCAGCAGTGCCGGACTAGCGGCCCGGGCCTACAATGAGCAGTTCTTC.

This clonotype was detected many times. CDR3 sequence (DNA): TGCAGTGCTAAAGAGACAGCGAATCAGCCCCAGCATTTT. Amino acid sequence: CSAKETANQPQHF. The rearrangement uses TRBV20-1 and TRBJ1-5, with TRBD1 as a possible D gene (5 bases). CDR1 and CDR2 (germline): DFQATT, SNEGSKA (reference sequence). V was trimmed by 4 bases and J by 4 bases, leaving 11 bases between them. CDR3 length equals 13 residues.

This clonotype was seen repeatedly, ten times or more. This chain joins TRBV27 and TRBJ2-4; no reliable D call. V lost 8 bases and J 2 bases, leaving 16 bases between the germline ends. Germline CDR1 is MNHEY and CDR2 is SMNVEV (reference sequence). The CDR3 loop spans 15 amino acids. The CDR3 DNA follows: TGTGCCAGCGCTCACCACGGCGCCACCAAAAACATTCAGTACTTC. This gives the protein CASAHHGATKNIQYF.